These T cell receptor beta chains were read from a single sample in a study of patients and donors after allogeneic stem cell transplantation. TCRdb itself ran the RT-PCR reads through MiXCR, one entry per CDR3 protein. The sample has about 39,000 distinct CDR3 sequences, roughly 30% seen once. Sequenced input: blood, either unsorted or a sorted T cell fraction (not recorded which). These receptors all come from a human donor who was either an allogeneic HSCT recipient or a stem cell or donor lymphocyte infusion donor (not recorded which). It is not recorded whose cells these are; they may come from a transplant donor. Each CDR3 is given with its conserved first and last residue. A D gene is named only where the DNA matches it firmly. Not every row has a clone size; where given, it reads once, few, many or a size class.

v_call: TRBV7-9; d_call: .; clone_size: once; j_call: TRBJ2-5; cdr3_length: 12; cdr3_aa: CASSLDHQTQYF; cdr3_nt: TGTGCCAGCAGCTTAGACCACCAGACCCAGTACTTC
v_call: TRBV5-1; d_call: .; clone_size: many; j_call: TRBJ1-1; cdr3_length: 13; cdr3_aa: CASRPQGSAEAFF; cdr3_nt: TGCGCCAGCAGACCCCAGGGGAGCGCTGAAGCTTTCTTT
v_call: TRBV11-3; d_call: TRBD2; clone_size: .; j_call: TRBJ2-1; cdr3_length: 15; cdr3_aa: CASSPQRGGYNEQFF; cdr3_nt: TGTGCCAGCAGCCCCCAGCGGGGAGGTTACAATGAGCAGTTCTTC
v_call: TRBV5-5; d_call: .; clone_size: .; j_call: TRBJ1-2; cdr3_length: 14; cdr3_aa: CASSVRVPDYGYTF; cdr3_nt: TGTGCCAGCAGCGTGCGGGTTCCAGACTATGGCTACACCTTC
v_call: TRBV4-3; d_call: TRBD1; clone_size: .; j_call: TRBJ1-2; cdr3_length: 18; cdr3_aa: CASSQVGQGQGFSYGYTF; cdr3_nt: TGCGCCAGCAGCCAAGTTGGGCAGGGACAGGGGTTCTCCTATGGCTACACCTTC
v_call: TRBV28; d_call: TRBD1; clone_size: few; j_call: TRBJ1-1; cdr3_length: 14; cdr3_aa: CASSLGIGQGALKF; cdr3_nt: TGTGCCAGCAGTTTAGGTATCGGGCAGGGGGCCCTTAAATTT
v_call: TRBV13; d_call: .; clone_size: .; j_call: TRBJ2-5; cdr3_length: 13; cdr3_aa: CASSLGRMGTQYF; cdr3_nt: TGTGCCAGCAGCTTAGGCCGGATGGGGACCCAGTACTTC
v_call: TRBV9; d_call: .; clone_size: .; j_call: TRBJ1-3; cdr3_length: 20; cdr3_aa: CASSSRPGIGIRTEGNTIYF; cdr3_nt: TGTGCCAGCAGCTCCCGACCAGGGATCGGAATCCGCACAGAGGGAAACACCATATATTTT
v_call: TRBV19; d_call: TRBD2; clone_size: once; j_call: TRBJ2-1; cdr3_length: 15; cdr3_aa: CASSFPGTSGNEQFF; cdr3_nt: TGTGCCAGTAGTTTTCCCGGGACTAGCGGGAATGAGCAGTTCTTC
v_call: TRBV28; d_call: TRBD1; clone_size: few; j_call: TRBJ1-6; cdr3_length: 17; cdr3_aa: CASSFLQGSIYNSPLHF; cdr3_nt: TGTGCCAGCAGTTTTTTACAGGGGAGCATATATAATTCACCCCTCCACTTT
v_call: TRBV12-3/TRBV12-4; d_call: .; clone_size: .; j_call: TRBJ1-1; cdr3_length: 13; cdr3_aa: CASSFGQQTEAFF; cdr3_nt: TGTGCCAGCAGTTTTGGTCAGCAGACTGAAGCTTTCTTT
v_call: TRBV2; d_call: TRBD1; clone_size: .; j_call: TRBJ1-1; cdr3_length: 16; cdr3_aa: CASSEAGGMGRTEAFF; cdr3_nt: TGTGCCAGCAGTGAGGCAGGGGGCATGGGGAGAACTGAAGCTTTCTTT
v_call: TRBV12-3/TRBV12-4; d_call: .; clone_size: .; j_call: TRBJ2-7; cdr3_length: 15; cdr3_aa: CASSPPGTLAHEQYF; cdr3_nt: TGTGCCAGCAGTCCGCCCGGCACCCTAGCGCACGAGCAGTACTTC
v_call: TRBV29-1; d_call: TRBD2; clone_size: .; j_call: TRBJ2-3; cdr3_length: 15; cdr3_aa: CSTPPAAGGTDTQYF; cdr3_nt: TGCAGCACACCCCCGGCTGCGGGAGGCACAGATACGCAGTATTTT
v_call: TRBV20-1; d_call: TRBD1; clone_size: few; j_call: TRBJ2-7; cdr3_length: 11; cdr3_aa: CSATDRAEQYF; cdr3_nt: TGCAGTGCTACAGACAGGGCCGAGCAGTACTTC
v_call: TRBV6-2/TRBV6-3; d_call: .; clone_size: many; j_call: TRBJ1-5; cdr3_length: 12; cdr3_aa: CASAGANQPQHF; cdr3_nt: TGTGCCAGCGCAGGGGCGAATCAGCCCCAGCATTTT
v_call: TRBV9; d_call: .; clone_size: .; j_call: TRBJ2-5; cdr3_length: 14; cdr3_aa: CASSPAGVGETQYF; cdr3_nt: TGTGCCAGCAGCCCAGCCGGGGTCGGAGAGACCCAGTACTTC
v_call: TRBV4-2; d_call: TRBD1; clone_size: .; j_call: TRBJ1-1; cdr3_length: 15; cdr3_aa: CASSTSGTVNTEAFF; cdr3_nt: TGTGCCAGCAGCACCTCCGGGACAGTTAACACTGAAGCTTTCTTT